This T cell receptor (beta chain) was identified in a study of a mutant IDH1 vaccine in newly diagnosed glioma. The CDR3 runs to 15 residues. Germline values: CDR1 LGHNA, CDR2 YNFKEQ. Trimming shortened V by 4 bases and J by 0 bases, and 12 bases separated the two germline ends. The time point here: baseline, week 1 (first vaccination visit). Treatment: pre-vaccination baseline after standard-of-care therapy. The study enrolled donors with new WHO grade 3 or 4 IDH1-mutant, ATRX-lost astrocytomas. TCRdb's table, derived via immunoSEQ multiplex PCR, lists solely in-frame clones and lacks some. The sample yields around 18,000 clones, around 95% seen once.

The chain employs TRBV4-2 and TRBJ1-1, with D perhaps matching TRBD1 (6 bases). The source is a woman younger than 30 with glioma. Some clones in this sample may be carry-over from other donors' samples. Sample: peripheral blood mononuclear cells (PBMCs), taken from a glioma patient treated with radiotherapy, temozolomide or both. The CDR3 DNA is TGTGCCAGCAGCCCCAGGACAGCCATGAACACTGAAGCTTTCTTT. Encoded protein: CASSPRTAMNTEAFF.